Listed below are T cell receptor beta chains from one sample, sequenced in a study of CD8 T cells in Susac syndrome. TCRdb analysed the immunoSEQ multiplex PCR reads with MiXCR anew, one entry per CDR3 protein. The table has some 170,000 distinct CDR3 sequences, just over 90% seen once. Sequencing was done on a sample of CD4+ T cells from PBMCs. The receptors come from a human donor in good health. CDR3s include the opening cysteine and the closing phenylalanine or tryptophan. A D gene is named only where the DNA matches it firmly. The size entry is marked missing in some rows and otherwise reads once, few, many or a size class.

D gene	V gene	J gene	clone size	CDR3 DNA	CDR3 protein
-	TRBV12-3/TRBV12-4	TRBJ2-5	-	TGTGCCAGCAGTTTGAGAGAAATGGGGGAGACCCAGTACTTC	CASSLREMGETQYF
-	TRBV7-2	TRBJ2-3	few	TGTGCCAGCAGCTCTAGTGGCACAGATACGCAGTATTTT	CASSSSGTDTQYF
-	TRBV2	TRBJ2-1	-	TGTGCCAGCCAAGGTAGCGCGCAGACGATCCTCTGGAATGAGCAGTTCTTC	CASQGSAQTILWNEQFF
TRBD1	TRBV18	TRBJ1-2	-	TGTGCCAGCTCACCCGGTCGACAGGGGAACACCTTC	CASSPGRQGNTF
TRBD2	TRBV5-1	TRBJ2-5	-	TGCGCCAGCAGCGCCGGGAGGGTTCAGGAGACCCAGTACTTC	CASSAGRVQETQYF
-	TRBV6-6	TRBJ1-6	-	TGTGCCAGCAGTTACTGGCCGGGACGGAGCAATTCACCCCTCCACTTT	CASSYWPGRSNSPLHF
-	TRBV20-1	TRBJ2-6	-	TGCAGTGCTAGAGCTCCGAACAGGGCTGGGGCCAACGTCCTGACTTTC	CSARAPNRAGANVLTF
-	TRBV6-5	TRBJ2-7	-	TGTGCCAGCAGTTACTCGAGAGCCTACGAGCAGTACTTC	CASSYSRAYEQYF
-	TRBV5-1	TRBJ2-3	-	TGCGCCAGCAGCCGAGTATCAAGGACAGATACGCAGTATTTT	CASSRVSRTDTQYF
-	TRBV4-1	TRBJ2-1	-	TGCGCCAGCAGCTCAGGGCGCACCTTCGACTACAATGAGCAGTTCTTC	CASSSGRTFDYNEQFF
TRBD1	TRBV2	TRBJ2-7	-	TGTGCCAGCTGCGGACAGGGGTTGGACGAGCAGTACTTC	CASCGQGLDEQYF
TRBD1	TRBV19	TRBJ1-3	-	TGTGCCAGTAGCCGCTCCCGACAGGGGGTTACTGGAAACACCATATATTTT	CASSRSRQGVTGNTIYF
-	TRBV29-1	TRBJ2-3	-	TGCAGCGTTGACCAGGGTCCAGATACGCAGTATTTT	CSVDQGPDTQYF
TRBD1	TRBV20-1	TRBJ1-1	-	TGCAGTGCTAAAAAGACGGGACAGCTGAACACTGAAGCTTTCTTT	CSAKKTGQLNTEAFF
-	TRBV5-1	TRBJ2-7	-	TGCGCCAGCAGCTTACAGGGTTACTCCTACGAGCAGTACTTC	CASSLQGYSYEQYF
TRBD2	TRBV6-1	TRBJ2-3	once	TGTGCCAGCCGAGAACCACTAGCGGGGGCGATCACAGATACGCAGTATTTT	CASREPLAGAITDTQYF
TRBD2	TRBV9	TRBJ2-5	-	TGTGCCAGCAGCGTAGGGTCTAGCGGGGGGCTAGAAGAGACCCAGTACTTC	CASSVGSSGGLEETQYF
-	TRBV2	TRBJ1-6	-	TGTGCCAGCAAAAGAGGGGAATCACCCCTCCACTTT	CASKRGESPLHF
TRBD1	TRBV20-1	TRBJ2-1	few	TGCAGTGTTCGGGACAGCTCCTACAATGAGCAGTTCTTC	CSVRDSSYNEQFF
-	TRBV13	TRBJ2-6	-	TGTGCCAGCGTGGCAGGCGGTCTTGTCTCTGGGGCCAACGTCCTGACTTTC	CASVAGGLVSGANVLTF
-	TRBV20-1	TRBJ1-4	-	TGCAGTGCTAGAGATATTGGCCTTTCTCAGAGACTGTTTTTT	CSARDIGLSQRLFF
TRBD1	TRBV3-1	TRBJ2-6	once	TGTGCCAGCAGCCACCGCGGATGGGACAGGGGTTCTGGGGCCAACGTCCTGACTTTC	CASSHRGWDRGSGANVLTF
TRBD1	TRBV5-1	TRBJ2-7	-	TGCGCCAGCAGCCCACAGGGGACCACCTACGAGCAGTACTTC	CASSPQGTTYEQYF
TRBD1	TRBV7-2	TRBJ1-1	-	TGTGCCAGCAGCTTGGGGACAGGGGCCCGTGAAGCTTTCTTT	CASSLGTGAREAFF
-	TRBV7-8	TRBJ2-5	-	TGTGCCAGCAGTCTTGGAACGGGGGTAGAGACCCAGTACTTC	CASSLGTGVETQYF
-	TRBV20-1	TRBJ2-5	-	TGCAGTGCTTTAGGACATAACCAAGAGACCCAGTACTTC	CSALGHNQETQYF
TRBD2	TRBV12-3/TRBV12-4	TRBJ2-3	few	TGTGCCAGCAGTTTTAGTAGCGGGGGGGCAGATACGCAGTATTTT	CASSFSSGGADTQYF
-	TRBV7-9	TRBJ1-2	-	TGTGCCAGCAGCGTAGACCCCGGGAAGGGGGTCTTC	CASSVDPGKGVF
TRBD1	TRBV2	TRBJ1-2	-	TGTGCCAGCAGGGGTGAGACAGGGGGAGGCTACACCTTC	CASRGETGGGYTF
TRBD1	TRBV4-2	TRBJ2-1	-	TGTGCCAGCAGCCAAGAGTTTCCCCGGGACAGGGGTTCTGATGAGCAGTTCTTC	CASSQEFPRDRGSDEQFF
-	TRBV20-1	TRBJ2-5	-	TGCAGTGCTAGAGATGAGGTGTTAGAGACCCAGTACTTC	CSARDEVLETQYF
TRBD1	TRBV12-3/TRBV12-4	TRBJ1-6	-	TGTGCCAGCAGTGAGGACAGGTTTCCCTCACCCCTCCACTTT	CASSEDRFPSPLHF
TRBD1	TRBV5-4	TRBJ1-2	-	TGTGCCAGCAGCTTGGGTAGGGACAGGGAGGACTATGGCTACACCTTC	CASSLGRDREDYGYTF
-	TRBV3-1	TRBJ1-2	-	TGTGCCAGCAGCCAAGGTTATCGACGACCCAACTATGGCTACACCTTC	CASSQGYRRPNYGYTF
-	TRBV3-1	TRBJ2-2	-	TGTGCCAGCAGCCAAGATAATGGCGGGGAGCTGTTTTTT	CASSQDNGGELFF
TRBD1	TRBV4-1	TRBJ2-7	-	TGCGCCAGCAGCTATGACAGGGGCGAGTACGAGCAGTACTTC	CASSYDRGEYEQYF
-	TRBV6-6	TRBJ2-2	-	TGTGCCAGCAGTTACTCTGAGAACACCGGGGAGCTGTTTTTT	CASSYSENTGELFF
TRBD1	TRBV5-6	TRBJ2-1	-	TGTGCCAGCTTGGTGGGGACAGGGTCCAATGAGCAGTTCTTC	CASLVGTGSNEQFF
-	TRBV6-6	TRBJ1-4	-	TGTGCCAGCTCTCTGGCTGAAGAAAAACTGTTTTTT	CASSLAEEKLFF
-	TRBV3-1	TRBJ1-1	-	TGTGCCAGCTCCGACAGTTTGAACACTGAAGCTTTCTTT	CASSDSLNTEAFF
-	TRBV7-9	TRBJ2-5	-	TGTGCCAGCAGCGTCCTGTCGACCCAAGAGACCCAGTACTTC	CASSVLSTQETQYF
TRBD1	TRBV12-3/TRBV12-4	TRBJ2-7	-	TGTGCCAGCAGTGAGGACAGGGGGCGCGAGCAGTACTTC	CASSEDRGREQYF